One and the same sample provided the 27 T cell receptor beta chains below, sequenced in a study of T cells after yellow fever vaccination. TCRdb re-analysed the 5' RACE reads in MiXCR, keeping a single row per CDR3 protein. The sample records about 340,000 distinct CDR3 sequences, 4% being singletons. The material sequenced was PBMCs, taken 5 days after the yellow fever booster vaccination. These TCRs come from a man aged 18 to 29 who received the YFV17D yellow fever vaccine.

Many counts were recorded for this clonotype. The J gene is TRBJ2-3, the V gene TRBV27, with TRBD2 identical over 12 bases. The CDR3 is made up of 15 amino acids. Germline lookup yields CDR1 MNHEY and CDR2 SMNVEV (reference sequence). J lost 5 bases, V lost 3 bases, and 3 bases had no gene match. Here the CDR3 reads CASSLWTSGVDTQYF. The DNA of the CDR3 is TGTGCCAGCAGTTTGTGGACTAGCGGGGTAGATACGCAGTATTTT.

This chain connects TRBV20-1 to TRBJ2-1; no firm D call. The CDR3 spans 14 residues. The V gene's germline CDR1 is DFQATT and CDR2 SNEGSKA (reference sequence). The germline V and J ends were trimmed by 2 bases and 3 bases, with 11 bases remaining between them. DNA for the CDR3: TGCAGTGCTAGACAGACGGTTCTCTACAATGAGCAGTTCTTC. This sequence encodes CSARQTVLYNEQFF.

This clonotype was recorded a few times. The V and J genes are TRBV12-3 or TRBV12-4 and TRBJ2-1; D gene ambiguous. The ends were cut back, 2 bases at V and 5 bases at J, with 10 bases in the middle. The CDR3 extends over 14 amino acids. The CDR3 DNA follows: TGTGCCAGCAGTTTAAGTGGCAGAGACAATGAGCAGTTCTTC. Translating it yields CASSLSGRDNEQFF.

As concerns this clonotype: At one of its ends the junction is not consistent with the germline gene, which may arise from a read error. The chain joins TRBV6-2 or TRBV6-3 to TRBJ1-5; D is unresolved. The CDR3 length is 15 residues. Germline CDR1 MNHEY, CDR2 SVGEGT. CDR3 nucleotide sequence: TGTGCCAGCAGTTACGTCAGACCTTCAGGTCAGCCCCTGCATTTT. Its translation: CASSYVRPSGQPLHF.

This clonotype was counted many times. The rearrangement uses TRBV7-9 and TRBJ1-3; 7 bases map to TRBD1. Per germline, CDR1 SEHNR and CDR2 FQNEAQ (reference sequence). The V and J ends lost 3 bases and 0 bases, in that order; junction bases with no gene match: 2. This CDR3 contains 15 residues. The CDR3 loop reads CASSFDRDSGNTIYF. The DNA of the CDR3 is TGTGCCAGCAGCTTCGACAGGGACTCTGGAAACACCATATATTTT. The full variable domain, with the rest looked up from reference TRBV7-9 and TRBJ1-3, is DTGVSQNPRHKITKRGQNVTFRCDPISEHNRLYWYRQTLGQGPEFLTYFQNEAQLEKSRLLSDRFSAERPKGSFSTLEIQRTEQGDSAMYLCASSFDRDSGNTIYFGEGSWLTVV.

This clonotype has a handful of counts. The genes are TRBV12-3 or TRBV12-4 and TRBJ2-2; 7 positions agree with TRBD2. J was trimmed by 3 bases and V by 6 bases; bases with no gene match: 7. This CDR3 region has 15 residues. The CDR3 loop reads CASSPLAVDTGELFF. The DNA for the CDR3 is TGTGCCAGCAGCCCTCTAGCGGTAGACACCGGGGAGCTGTTTTTT.

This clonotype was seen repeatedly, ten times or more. CDR3 in DNA: TGTGCCAGCAGCTCCGGGACGGGGGCGTGGGGCTCCTACGAGCAGTACGTC. It codes for CASSSGTGAWGSYEQYV. The chain recombines TRBV7-9 with TRBJ2-7; D assignment may be TRBD1 or TRBD2 (6 bases each). V shed 4 bases and J shed 0 bases, with 19 bases lying between them. This CDR3 is 17 amino acids long. The germline gives CDR1 SEHNR, CDR2 FQNEAQ (reference sequence).

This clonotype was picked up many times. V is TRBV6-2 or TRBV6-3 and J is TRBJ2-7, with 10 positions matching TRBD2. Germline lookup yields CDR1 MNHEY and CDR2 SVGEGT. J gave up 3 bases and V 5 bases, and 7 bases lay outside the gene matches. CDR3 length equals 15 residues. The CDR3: CASSQGLAYLYEQYV. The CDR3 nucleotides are TGTGCCAGCAGTCAGGGACTAGCGTATCTCTACGAGCAGTACGTC.

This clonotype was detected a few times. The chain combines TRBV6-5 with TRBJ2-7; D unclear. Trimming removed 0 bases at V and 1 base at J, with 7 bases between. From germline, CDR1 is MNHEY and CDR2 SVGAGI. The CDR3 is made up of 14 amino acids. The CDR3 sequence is CASSYSQESYEQYF. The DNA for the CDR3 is TGTGCCAGCAGTTACTCGCAGGAGTCCTACGAGCAGTACTTC.

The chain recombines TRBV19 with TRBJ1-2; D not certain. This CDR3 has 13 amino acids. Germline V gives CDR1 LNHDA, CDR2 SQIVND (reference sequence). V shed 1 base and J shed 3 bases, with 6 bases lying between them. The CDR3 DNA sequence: TGTGCCAGTAGTATAGGACGGGACTATGGCTACACCTTC. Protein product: CASSIGRDYGYTF.

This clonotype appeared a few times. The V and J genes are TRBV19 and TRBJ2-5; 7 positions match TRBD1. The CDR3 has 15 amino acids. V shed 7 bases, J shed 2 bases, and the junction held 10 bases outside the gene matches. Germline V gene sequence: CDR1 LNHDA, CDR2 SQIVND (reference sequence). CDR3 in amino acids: CASTSPRQGQETQYF. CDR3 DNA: TGTGCCAGTACTAGCCCCCGACAGGGTCAAGAGACCCAGTACTTC.

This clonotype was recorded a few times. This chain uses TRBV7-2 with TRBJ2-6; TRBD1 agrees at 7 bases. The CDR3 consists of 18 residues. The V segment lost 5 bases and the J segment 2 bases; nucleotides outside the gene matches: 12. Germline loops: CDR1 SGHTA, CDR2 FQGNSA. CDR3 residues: CASSLSTGPSAGANVLTF. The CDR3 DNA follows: TGTGCCAGCAGCCTTTCGACAGGGCCATCCGCTGGGGCCAACGTCCTGACTTTC.

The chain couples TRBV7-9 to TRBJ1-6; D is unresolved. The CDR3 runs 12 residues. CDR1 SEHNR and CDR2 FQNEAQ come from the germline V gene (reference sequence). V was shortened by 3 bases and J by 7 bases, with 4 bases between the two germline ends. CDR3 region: CASSLSNSPLHF. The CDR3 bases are TGTGCCAGCAGCTTGAGCAATTCACCCCTCCACTTT.

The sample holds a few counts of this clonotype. The CDR3 region has the DNA TGTGCCAGCAGTGACCAGGTCCCGTACTTC. Translation: CASSDQVPYF. The chain uses TRBV2 and TRBJ2-4; no reliable D call. V shed 3 bases and J shed 15 bases, with 9 bases lying between them. There are 10 residues in the CDR3. Looked up from germline, CDR1 is SNHLY and CDR2 is FYNNEI. Complete variable domain (other parts from reference TRBV2 and TRBJ2-4): EPEVTQTPSHQVTQMGQEVILRCVPISNHLYFYWYRQILGQKVEFLVSFYNNEISEKSEIFDDQFSVERPDGSNFTLKIRSTKLEDSAMYFCASSDQVPYFGAGTRLSVL.

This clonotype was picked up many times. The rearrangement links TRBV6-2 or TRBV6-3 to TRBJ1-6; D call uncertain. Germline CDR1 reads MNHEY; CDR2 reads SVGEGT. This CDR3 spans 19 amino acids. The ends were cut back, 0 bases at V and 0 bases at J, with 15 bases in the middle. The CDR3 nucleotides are TGTGCCAGCAGTTACTCTGGGAGGCGGACTAGCTCCTATAATTCACCCCTCCACTTT. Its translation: CASSYSGRRTSSYNSPLHF.

This chain's CDR3 is CASSPVGTGELFF. DNA of the CDR3: TGTGCCAGCAGCCCTGTGGGGACCGGGGAGCTGTTTTTT. The J gene is TRBJ2-2, the V gene TRBV7-9; D is unclear. V was cut by 5 bases and J by 5 bases, with 9 bases left in between. The CDR3 loop spans 13 amino acids. Germline CDR1 and CDR2: SEHNR and FQNEAQ (reference sequence).

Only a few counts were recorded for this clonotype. The CDR3 here is CASSLGGGGASPLHF. CDR3 DNA: TGTGCCAGCAGCTTAGGTGGAGGGGGCGCGTCACCCCTCCACTTT. The chain recombines TRBV11-3 with TRBJ1-6; TRBD1 matches at 7 bases. V lost 1 base, J lost 10 bases, and 7 bases stayed unmatched. Germline V gene sequence: CDR1 SGHNT, CDR2 YENEEA. This CDR3 comprises 15 residues.

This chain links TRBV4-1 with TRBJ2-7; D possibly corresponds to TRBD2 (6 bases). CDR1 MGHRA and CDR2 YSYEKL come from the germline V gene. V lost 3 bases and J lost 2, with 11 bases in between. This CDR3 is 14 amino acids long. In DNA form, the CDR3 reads TGCGCCAGCAGCCAGCCGGGACTGGCCTACGAGCAGTACTTC. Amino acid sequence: CASSQPGLAYEQYF.

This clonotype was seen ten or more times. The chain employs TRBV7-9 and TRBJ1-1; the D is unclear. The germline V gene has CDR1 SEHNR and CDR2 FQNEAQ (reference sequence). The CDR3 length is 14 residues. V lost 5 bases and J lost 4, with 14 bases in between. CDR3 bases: TGTGCCAGCAGCCTACCATACGGTTCCACTGAAGCTTTCTTT. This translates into CASSLPYGSTEAFF.

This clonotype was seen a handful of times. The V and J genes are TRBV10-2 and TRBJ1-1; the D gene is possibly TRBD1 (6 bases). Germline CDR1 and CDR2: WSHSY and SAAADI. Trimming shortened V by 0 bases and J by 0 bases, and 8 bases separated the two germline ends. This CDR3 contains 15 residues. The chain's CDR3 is CASSESQGLNTEAFF. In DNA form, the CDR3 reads TGCGCCAGCAGTGAGTCTCAGGGGTTGAACACTGAAGCTTTCTTT.

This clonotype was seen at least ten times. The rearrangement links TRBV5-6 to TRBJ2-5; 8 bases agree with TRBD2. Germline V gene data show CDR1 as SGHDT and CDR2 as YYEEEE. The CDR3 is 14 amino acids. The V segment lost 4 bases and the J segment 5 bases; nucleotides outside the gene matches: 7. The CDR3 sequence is CASSGKRGIETQYF. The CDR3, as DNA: TGTGCCAGCAGCGGGAAGCGGGGGATTGAGACCCAGTACTTC.

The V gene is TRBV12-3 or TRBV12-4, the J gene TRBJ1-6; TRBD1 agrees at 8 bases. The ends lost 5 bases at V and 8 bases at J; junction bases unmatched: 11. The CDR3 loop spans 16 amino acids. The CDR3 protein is CASSTGQGKGYSPLHF. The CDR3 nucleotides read TGTGCCAGCAGTACCGGACAGGGAAAGGGATATTCACCCCTCCACTTT.

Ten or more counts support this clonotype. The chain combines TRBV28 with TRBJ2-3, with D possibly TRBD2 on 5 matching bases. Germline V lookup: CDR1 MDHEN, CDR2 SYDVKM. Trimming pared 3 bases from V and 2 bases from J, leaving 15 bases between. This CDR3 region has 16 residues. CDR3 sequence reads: CASSFIEGAPTDTQYF. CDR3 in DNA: TGTGCCAGCAGTTTTATTGAGGGTGCCCCCACAGATACGCAGTATTTT. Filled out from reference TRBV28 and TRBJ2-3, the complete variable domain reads DVKVTQSSRYLVKRTGEKVFLECVQDMDHENMFWYRQDPGLGLRLIYFSYDVKMKEKGDIPEGYSVSREKKERFSLILESASTNQTSMYLCASSFIEGAPTDTQYFGPGTRLTVL.

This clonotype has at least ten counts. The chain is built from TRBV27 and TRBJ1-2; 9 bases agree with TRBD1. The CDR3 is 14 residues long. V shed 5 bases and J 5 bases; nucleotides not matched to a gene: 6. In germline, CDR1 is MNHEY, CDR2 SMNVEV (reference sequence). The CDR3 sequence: CASSPGQGRYGYTF. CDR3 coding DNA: TGTGCCAGCAGTCCAGGACAGGGGAGGTATGGCTACACCTTC.

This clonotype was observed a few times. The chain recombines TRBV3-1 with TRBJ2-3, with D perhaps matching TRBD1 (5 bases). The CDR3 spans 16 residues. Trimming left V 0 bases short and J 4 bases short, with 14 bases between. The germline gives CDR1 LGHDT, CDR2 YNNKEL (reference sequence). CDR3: CASSQDQGRVPDTQYF. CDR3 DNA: TGTGCCAGCAGCCAAGATCAGGGCAGGGTCCCAGATACGCAGTATTTT.

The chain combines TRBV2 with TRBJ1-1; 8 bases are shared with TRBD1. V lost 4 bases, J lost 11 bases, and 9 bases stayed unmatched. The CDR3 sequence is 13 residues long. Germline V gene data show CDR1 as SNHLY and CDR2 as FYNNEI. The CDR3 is CASSADRGVMAFF. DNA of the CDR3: TGTGCCAGCAGTGCCGACAGGGGTGTAATGGCTTTCTTT. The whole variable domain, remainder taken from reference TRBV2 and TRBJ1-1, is EPEVTQTPSHQVTQMGQEVILRCVPISNHLYFYWYRQILGQKVEFLVSFYNNEISEKSEIFDDQFSVERPDGSNFTLKIRSTKLEDSAMYFCASSADRGVMAFFGQGTRLTVV.

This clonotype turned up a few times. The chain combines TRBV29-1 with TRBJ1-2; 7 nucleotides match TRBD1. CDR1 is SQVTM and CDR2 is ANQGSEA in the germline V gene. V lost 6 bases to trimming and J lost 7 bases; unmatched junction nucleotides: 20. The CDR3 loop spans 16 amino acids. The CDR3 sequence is CSVTHHSGQPAAGYTF. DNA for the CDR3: TGCAGCGTGACCCACCACTCGGGACAGCCAGCGGCTGGCTACACCTTC. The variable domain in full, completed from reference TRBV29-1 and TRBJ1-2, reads SAVISQKPSRDICQRGTSLTIQCQVDSQVTMMFWYRQQPGQSLTLIATANQGSEATYESGFVIDKFPISRPNLTFSTLTVSNMSPEDSSIYLCSVTHHSGQPAAGYTFGSGTRLTVV.